One sample yielded the 2 T cell receptor beta chains listed below, sequenced in a study of OX40 agonist ivuxolimab in advanced cancers. This table comes from immunoSEQ multiplex PCR, and its TCRdb copy is limited to in-frame clones, with some not included. The data hold tens of thousands of clones, with 80% to 90% observed a single time. Sequenced here: CD4+ or CD8+ T cells sorted from blood, sampled in a trial of the OX40 agonist ivuxolimab. The receptors were gathered from an adult with an advanced solid tumor such as melanoma, head and neck, liver or kidney cancer.

In its sample, this clone was seen once. V is TRBV10-3 and J is TRBJ2-6; D may correspond to TRBD1 or TRBD2 (5 bases each). Germline CDR1 reads ENHRY; CDR2 reads SYGVKD. This CDR3 has 15 residues. V was trimmed by 8 bases and J by 2 bases, leaving 13 bases between them. CDR3 sequence: CAIGSGPAGANVLTF. The DNA for the CDR3 is TGTGCCATCGGTTCGGGACCTGCTGGGGCCAACGTCCTGACTTTC.

The rearrangement uses TRBV5-1 and TRBJ2-7; TRBD1 aligns across 7 bases. Germline CDR1 SGHRS, CDR2 YFSETQ. The CDR3 loop spans 13 amino acids. The J segment lost 1 base and the V segment lost 4 bases, leaving 2 bases of the junction unmatched. CDR3 sequence reads: CASSQGQSYEQYF. The DNA for the CDR3 is TGCGCCAGCAGCCAGGGACAGTCCTACGAGCAGTACTTC.